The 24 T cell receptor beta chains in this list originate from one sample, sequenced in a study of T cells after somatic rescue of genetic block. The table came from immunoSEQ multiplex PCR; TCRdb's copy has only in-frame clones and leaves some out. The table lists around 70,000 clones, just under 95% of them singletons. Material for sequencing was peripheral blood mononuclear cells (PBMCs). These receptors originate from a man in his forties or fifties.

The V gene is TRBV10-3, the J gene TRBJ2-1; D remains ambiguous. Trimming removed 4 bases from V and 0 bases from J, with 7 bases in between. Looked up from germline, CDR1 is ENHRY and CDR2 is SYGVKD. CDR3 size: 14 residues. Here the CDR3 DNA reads TGTGCCATCAGTGCCCCAAGCTCCTACAATGAGCAGTTCTTC. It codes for CAISAPSSYNEQFF.

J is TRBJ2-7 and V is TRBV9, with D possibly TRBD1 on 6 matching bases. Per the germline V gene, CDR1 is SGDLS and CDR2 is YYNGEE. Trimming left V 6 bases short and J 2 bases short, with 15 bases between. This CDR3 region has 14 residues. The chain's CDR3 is CASISRGGTYEQYF. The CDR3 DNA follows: TGTGCCAGCATCTCCAGGGGCGGAACCTACGAGCAGTACTTC.

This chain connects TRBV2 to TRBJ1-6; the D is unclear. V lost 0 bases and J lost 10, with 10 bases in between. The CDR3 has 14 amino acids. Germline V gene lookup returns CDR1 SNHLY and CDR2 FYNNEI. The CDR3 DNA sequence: TGTGCCAGCAGTGAAGCTTTTCAGAAATCACCCCTCCACTTT. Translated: CASSEAFQKSPLHF.

The CDR3 sequence: CASSLDWRGENYGYTF. In DNA form, the CDR3 reads TGTGCCAGCAGCTTGGATTGGAGGGGAGAGAACTATGGCTACACCTTC. The gene calls are TRBV5-6 and TRBJ1-2; D may be TRBD1 (5 bases). The V end lost 0 bases, the J end lost 2 bases, and 14 bases lay between the germline ends. The CDR3 extends over 16 amino acids. CDR1 is SGHDT and CDR2 is YYEEEE in the germline V gene.

Written as DNA, the CDR3 is TGTGCCAGCAGCGTTGGGACAGACTCCTACGAGCAGTACTTC. Amino acids: CASSVGTDSYEQYF. The chain combines TRBV9 with TRBJ2-7; 7 positions agree with TRBD1. V gave up 2 bases and J gave up 0 bases; unmatched junction bases: 2. The CDR3 sequence is 14 residues long. Germline assignment: CDR1 SGDLS and CDR2 YYNGEE.

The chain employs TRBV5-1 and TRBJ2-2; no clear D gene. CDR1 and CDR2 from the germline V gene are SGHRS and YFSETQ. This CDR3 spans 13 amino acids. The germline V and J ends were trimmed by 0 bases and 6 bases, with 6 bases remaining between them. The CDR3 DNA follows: TGCGCCAGCAGCTTGGTTGTCTCCGGGGAGCTGTTTTTT. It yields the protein CASSLVVSGELFF. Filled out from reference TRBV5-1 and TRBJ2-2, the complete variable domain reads KAGVTQTPRYLIKTRGQQVTLSCSPISGHRSVSWYQQTPGQGLQFLFEYFSETQRNKGNFPGRFSGRQFSNSRSEMNVSTLELGDSALYLCASSLVVSGELFFGEGSRLTVL.

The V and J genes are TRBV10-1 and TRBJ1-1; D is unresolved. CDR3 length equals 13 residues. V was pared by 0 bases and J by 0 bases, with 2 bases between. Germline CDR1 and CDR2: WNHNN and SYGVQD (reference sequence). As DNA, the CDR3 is TGCGCCAGCAGTGAGTCCGTGAACACTGAAGCTTTCTTT. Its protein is CASSESVNTEAFF.

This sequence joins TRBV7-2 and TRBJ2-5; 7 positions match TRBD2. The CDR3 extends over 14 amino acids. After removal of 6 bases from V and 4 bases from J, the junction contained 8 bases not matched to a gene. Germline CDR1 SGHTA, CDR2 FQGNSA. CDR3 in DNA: TGTGCCAGCAGTTCAGCGGGGAGTCGAGAGACCCAGTACTTC. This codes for CASSSAGSRETQYF.

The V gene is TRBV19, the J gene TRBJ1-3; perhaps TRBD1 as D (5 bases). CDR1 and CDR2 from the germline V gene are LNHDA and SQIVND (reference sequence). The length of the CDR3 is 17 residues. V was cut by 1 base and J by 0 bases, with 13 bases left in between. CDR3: CASSIGWQGGSGNTIYF. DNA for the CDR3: TGTGCCAGTAGTATAGGGTGGCAGGGCGGCTCTGGAAACACCATATATTTT.

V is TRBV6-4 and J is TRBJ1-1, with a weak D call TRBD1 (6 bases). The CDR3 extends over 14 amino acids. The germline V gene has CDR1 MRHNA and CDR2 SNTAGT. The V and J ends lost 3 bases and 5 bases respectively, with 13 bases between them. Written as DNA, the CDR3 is TGTGCCAGCAGTGATTCAGGGGATGGGACTGAAGCTTTCTTT. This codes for CASSDSGDGTEAFF.

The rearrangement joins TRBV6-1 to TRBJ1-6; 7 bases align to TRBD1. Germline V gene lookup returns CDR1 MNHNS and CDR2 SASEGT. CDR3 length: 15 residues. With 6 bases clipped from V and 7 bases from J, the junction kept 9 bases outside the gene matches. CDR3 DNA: TGTGCCAGCAGCGATAACAGGGGACGCAATTCACCCCTCCACTTT. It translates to CASSDNRGRNSPLHF.

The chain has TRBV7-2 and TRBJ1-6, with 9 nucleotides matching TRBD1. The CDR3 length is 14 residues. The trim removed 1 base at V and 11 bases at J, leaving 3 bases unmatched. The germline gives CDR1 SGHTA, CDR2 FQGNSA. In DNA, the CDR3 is TGTGCCAGCAGCTTAGGAGGGACAGGGACACCCCTCCACTTT. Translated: CASSLGGTGTPLHF.

CDR3 sequence reads: CASSRGQGGNEQYF. DNA for the CDR3: TGCGCCAGCAGCAGGGGACAGGGAGGCAACGAGCAGTACTTC. The chain joins TRBV5-1 to TRBJ2-7, with TRBD1 matching 9 bases. With V trimmed by 4 bases and J by 5 bases, 7 bases remained unmatched. Germline CDR1 and CDR2: SGHRS and YFSETQ. The CDR3 sequence is 14 residues long.

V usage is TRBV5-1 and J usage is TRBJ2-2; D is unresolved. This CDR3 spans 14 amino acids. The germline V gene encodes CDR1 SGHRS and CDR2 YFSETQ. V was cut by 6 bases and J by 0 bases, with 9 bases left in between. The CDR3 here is CASKEHANTGELFF. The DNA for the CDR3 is TGCGCCAGCAAAGAACACGCGAACACCGGGGAGCTGTTTTTT.

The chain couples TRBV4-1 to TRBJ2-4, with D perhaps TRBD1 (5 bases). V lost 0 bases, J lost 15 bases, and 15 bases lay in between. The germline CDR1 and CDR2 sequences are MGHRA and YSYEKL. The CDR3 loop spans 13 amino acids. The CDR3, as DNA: TGCGCCAGCAGCCAAGAAGCTATGCAGGGCCCGTACTTC. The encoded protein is CASSQEAMQGPYF.

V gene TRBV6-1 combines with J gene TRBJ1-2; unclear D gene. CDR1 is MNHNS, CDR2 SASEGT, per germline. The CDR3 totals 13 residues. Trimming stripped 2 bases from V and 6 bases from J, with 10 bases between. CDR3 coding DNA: TGTGCCAGCAGTGAAATCCCTTCTGATGGCTACACCTTC. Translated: CASSEIPSDGYTF.

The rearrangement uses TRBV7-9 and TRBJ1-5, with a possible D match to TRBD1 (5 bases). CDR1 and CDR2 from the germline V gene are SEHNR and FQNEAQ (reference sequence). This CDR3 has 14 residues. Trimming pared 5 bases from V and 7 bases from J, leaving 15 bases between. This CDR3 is CASSADQGGQPQHF. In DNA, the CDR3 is TGTGCCAGCAGCGCCGACCAGGGCGGGCAGCCCCAGCATTTT. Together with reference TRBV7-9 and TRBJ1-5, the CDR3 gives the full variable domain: DTGVSQNPRHKITKRGQNVTFRCDPISEHNRLYWYRQTLGQGPEFLTYFQNEAQLEKSRLLSDRFSAERPKGSFSTLEIQRTEQGDSAMYLCASSADQGGQPQHFGDGTRLSIL.

The CDR3 coding sequence is TGCAGCATCCGGGGGTCTATCTTAAGCACAGATACGCAGTATTTT. As protein: CSIRGSILSTDTQYF. The rearrangement links TRBV29-1 to TRBJ2-3; the D gene is possibly TRBD2 (6 bases). Trimming took 8 bases from V and 0 from J, leaving 18 bases between them. CDR1 and CDR2 from the germline V gene are SQVTM and ANQGSEA. CDR3 length: 15 amino acids.

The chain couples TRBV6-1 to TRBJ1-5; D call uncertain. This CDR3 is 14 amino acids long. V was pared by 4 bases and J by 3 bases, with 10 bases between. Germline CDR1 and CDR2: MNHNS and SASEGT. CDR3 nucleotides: TGTGCCAGCAGTGTGTGGCAGTTCAATCAGCCCCAGCATTTT. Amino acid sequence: CASSVWQFNQPQHF.

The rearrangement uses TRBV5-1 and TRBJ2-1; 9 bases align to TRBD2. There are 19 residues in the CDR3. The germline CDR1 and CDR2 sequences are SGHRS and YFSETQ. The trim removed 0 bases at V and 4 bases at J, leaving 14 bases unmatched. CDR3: CASSLEGRSGGQLYNEQFF. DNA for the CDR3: TGCGCCAGCAGCTTGGAGGGGAGGAGCGGGGGGCAACTATACAATGAGCAGTTCTTC.

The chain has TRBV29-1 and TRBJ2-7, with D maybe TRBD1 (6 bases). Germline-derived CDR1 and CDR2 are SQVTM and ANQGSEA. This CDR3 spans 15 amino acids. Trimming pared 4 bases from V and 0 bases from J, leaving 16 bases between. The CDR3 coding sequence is TGCAGCGTTGTGCTTCCGGACAGATTCTCCTACGAGCAGTACTTC. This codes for CSVVLPDRFSYEQYF.

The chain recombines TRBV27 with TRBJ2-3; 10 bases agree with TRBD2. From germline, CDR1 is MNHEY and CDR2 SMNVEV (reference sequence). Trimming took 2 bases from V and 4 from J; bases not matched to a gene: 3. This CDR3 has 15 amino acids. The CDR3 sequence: CASSLTSGAADTQYF. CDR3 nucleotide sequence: TGTGCCAGCAGTTTAACTAGCGGGGCGGCAGATACGCAGTATTTT.

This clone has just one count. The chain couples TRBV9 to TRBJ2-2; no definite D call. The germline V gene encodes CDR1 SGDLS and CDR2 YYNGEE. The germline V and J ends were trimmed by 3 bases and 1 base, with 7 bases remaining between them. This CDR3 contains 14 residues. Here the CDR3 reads CASSARMNTGELFF. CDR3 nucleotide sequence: TGTGCCAGCAGCGCCCGAATGAACACCGGGGAGCTGTTTTTT.

As DNA, the CDR3 is TGTGCCAGCAGTGAAGCGCGGGGCATCCCCTACGAGCAGTACTTC. Translation gives CASSEARGIPYEQYF. The V and J genes are TRBV2 and TRBJ2-7; D may be TRBD2 (6 bases). The CDR3 consists of 15 residues. The V end lost 0 bases, the J end lost 2 bases, and 11 bases lay between the germline ends. Germline CDR1 reads SNHLY; CDR2 reads FYNNEI.